Presented here are 14 T cell receptor beta chains from one specimen sequenced in a study of blood T cell repertoires in COVID-19. Clones were read by immunoSEQ multiplex PCR, and TCRdb kept only the in-frame ones, dropping some. The sample holds roughly 450,000 clones, 90% seen once. Source material: PBMCs or T cells enriched from blood (not recorded which). These receptors came from a man aged 18 to 30 who had recovered from COVID-19.

This sequence joins TRBV27 and TRBJ1-1; tentatively, D is TRBD1 (6 bases). The CDR3 spans 13 residues. The germline CDR1 and CDR2 sequences are MNHEY and SMNVEV (reference sequence). V was trimmed by 5 bases and J by 11 bases, leaving 18 bases between them. CDR3 coding DNA: TGTGCCAGCAGTCCTTTGACAGGCCGTGGGGCTTTCTTT. This translates into CASSPLTGRGAFF.

This chain connects TRBV7-9 to TRBJ2-1; no clear D gene. The V gene's germline CDR1 is SEHNR and CDR2 FQNEAQ (reference sequence). There are 15 residues in the CDR3. V was shortened by 4 bases and J by 3 bases, with 13 bases between the two germline ends. The CDR3 bases are TGTGCCAGCAGCTCACCGGGTCCCTACTACAATGAGCAGTTCTTC. Residues: CASSSPGPYYNEQFF. The whole variable domain, filled in from reference TRBV7-9 and TRBJ2-1, reads DTGVSQNPRHKITKRGQNVTFRCDPISEHNRLYWYRQTLGQGPEFLTYFQNEAQLEKSRLLSDRFSAERPKGSFSTLEIQRTEQGDSAMYLCASSSPGPYYNEQFFGPGTRLTVL.

The V call is TRBV28, the J call TRBJ1-1; 8 positions agree with TRBD1. Germline V lookup: CDR1 MDHEN, CDR2 SYDVKM. CDR3 length: 12 residues. V was pared by 10 bases and J by 7 bases, with 8 bases of the junction left unmatched. DNA for the CDR3: TGTGCCATCGGGACAGGAAACCTTGAAGCTTTCTTT. This codes for CAIGTGNLEAFF.

The chain links TRBV28 to TRBJ1-2; 9 bases fit TRBD1. The CDR3 sequence is 11 residues long. Per the germline V gene, CDR1 is MDHEN and CDR2 is SYDVKM. V lost 8 bases and J lost 8; bases outside the gene matches: 3. The CDR3: CASGTGLGYTF. CDR3 DNA: TGTGCCAGCGGGACAGGGTTAGGCTACACCTTC.

This clone was seen just once. The rearrangement uses TRBV15 and TRBJ2-7, with TRBD2 matching 12 bases. The CDR3 is 16 residues long. V lost 3 bases to trimming and J lost 1 base; unmatched junction nucleotides: 4. Germline V gives CDR1 LNHNV, CDR2 YYDKDF (reference sequence). CDR3 in DNA: TGTGCCACCAGCAGTCTAGCGGGAGGGACATCCTACGAGCAGTACTTC. Encoded protein: CATSSLAGGTSYEQYF.

The gene calls are TRBV20-1 and TRBJ1-2; D not certain. V was clipped by 8 bases and J by 9 bases, with 13 bases between them. The CDR3 loop spans 10 amino acids. CDR1 and CDR2 from the germline V gene are DFQATT and SNEGSKA (reference sequence). The CDR3 region has the DNA TGCAGTCCAGGTCCGGTGAGCTACACCTTC. Its protein product is CSPGPVSYTF.

V is TRBV5-1 and J is TRBJ2-7; no reliable D call. CDR1 SGHRS and CDR2 YFSETQ come from the germline V gene. The CDR3 contains 13 residues. V was clipped by 1 base and J by 3 bases, with 8 bases between them. CDR3 bases: TGCGCCAGCAGCTTGAGTACCTACTACGAGCAGTACTTC. Translation gives CASSLSTYYEQYF.

The rearrangement joins TRBV30 to TRBJ1-6, with D perhaps matching TRBD1 (5 bases). Trimming shortened V by 2 bases and J by 10 bases, and 12 bases separated the two germline ends. The germline gives CDR1 GTSNPN, CDR2 SVGIG (reference sequence). The CDR3 consists of 13 residues. The CDR3 sequence: CAWSQETDSPLHF. CDR3 nucleotide sequence: TGTGCCTGGAGTCAAGAGACAGACTCACCCCTCCACTTT.

This sequence joins TRBV15 and TRBJ2-3, with TRBD2 matching 8 bases. This CDR3 has 17 residues. Looked up from germline, CDR1 is LNHNV and CDR2 is YYDKDF (reference sequence). J lost 5 bases, V lost 5 bases, and 15 bases had no gene match. The CDR3 region has the DNA TGTGCCACCAGCGCTACCGGGACGGGAGGGCCCAGAGATACGCAGTATTTT. Its protein is CATSATGTGGPRDTQYF.

The sample holds many counts of this clone. The chain employs TRBV5-1 and TRBJ2-2, with 11 bases that match TRBD1. Germline V CDR1 and CDR2: SGHRS, YFSETQ. The CDR3 spans 16 residues. The ends lost 4 bases at V and 1 base at J; junction bases unmatched: 3. Here the CDR3 DNA reads TGCGCCAGCAGCGGACAGGGGGCCCGGAACACCGGGGAGCTGTTTTTT. This translates into CASSGQGARNTGELFF.

V and J are TRBV19 and TRBJ1-6; 10 positions match TRBD1. This CDR3 comprises 16 residues. The germline V gene has CDR1 LNHDA and CDR2 SQIVND (reference sequence). V trimming: 6 bases; J trimming: 7 bases; junction bases outside the gene matches: 9. CDR3 sequence: CASRAGTGVRNSPLHF. The CDR3 bases are TGTGCCAGTAGGGCCGGGACAGGGGTCCGGAATTCACCCCTCCACTTT.

This chain joins TRBV24-1 and TRBJ2-2; 8 positions agree with TRBD1. Germline CDR1 KGHDR, CDR2 SFDVKD. CDR3 size: 18 residues. V lost 1 base, J lost 6 bases, and 12 bases stayed unmatched. This CDR3 is CATSDFLGQGQRSGELFF. DNA for the CDR3: TGTGCCACCAGTGATTTCTTAGGACAGGGACAGAGATCCGGGGAGCTGTTTTTT.

The chain joins TRBV7-3 to TRBJ1-1; D may be TRBD1 (5 bases). V was clipped by 6 bases and J by 0 bases, with 8 bases between them. This CDR3 contains 13 residues. CDR1 SGHTA and CDR2 FQGTGA come from the germline V gene. The CDR3 sequence is CASRTQVNTEAFF. The CDR3, as DNA: TGTGCCAGCAGAACACAGGTGAACACTGAAGCTTTCTTT.

This chain joins TRBV7-3 and TRBJ2-1, with 9 bases matching TRBD2. CDR1 and CDR2 (germline): SGHTA, FQGTGA. Trimming cost V 1 base and J 8 bases; bases outside gene matches: 12. The CDR3 is made up of 17 amino acids. The CDR3 here is CASSLIAASGRLHEQFF. For the CDR3, the DNA is TGTGCCAGCAGCTTAATAGCGGCAAGCGGGAGGCTCCATGAGCAGTTCTTC.